The T cell receptor beta chain under discussion was sequenced for a study of blood T cell repertoires in COVID-19. It was during active infection that Seattle patients were enrolled and then longitudinally followed. Losses at the gene ends were 5 bases for V and 5 bases for J; bases not matched to a gene: 12. CDR3 length: 16 amino acids. Germline CDR1 is SGHAT and CDR2 is FQNNGV. Libraries were prepared by immunoSEQ multiplex PCR; TCRdb keeps only in-frame clonotypes and omits some of them. The sample lists roughly 410,000 clones; 70% to 90% were seen once. The clonotype was recovered from a woman aged 55-75 years with COVID-19, enrolled during active disease. The specimen was peripheral blood. The chain uses TRBV11-2 and TRBJ2-3, with 8 bases identical to TRBD1. CDR3 nucleotide sequence: TGTGCCAGCAGCCCCCGACAGGGGAGACAGTTAGATACGCAGTATTTT. This encodes CASSPRQGRQLDTQYF.